This T cell receptor beta chain was retrieved from a study of T cell repertoires in cytomegalovirus infection. In the study overall: Epitope selection comprised recently identified HLA-C-restricted CMV epitopes and well-studied HLA-B-restricted CMV epitopes. It can be stated that public TCR beta signatures indicated CMV infection as well as a matching HLA type.

General study results and limits: CMV carriers with the relevant HLA were identified by cumulative public TCR beta family frequency.

The germline V and J ends were trimmed by 8 bases and 4 bases, with 11 bases remaining between them. The length of the CDR3 is 12 residues. Comments on this clonotype: Antigen specificity is unknown.

MiXCR, run by TCRdb on the reads, gives a single entry per CDR3 protein. This repertoire shows roughly 500,000 distinct CDR3 sequences, about 33% found once; its top ten account for roughly a sixth. The source is a human donor in good health (CMV status not recorded). Some clones in this sample may be carry-over from other donors' samples. The rearrangement links TRBV12-3 or TRBV12-4 to TRBJ2-5, with D perhaps assigned TRBD1 or TRBD2 (6 bases each). The input for sequencing was cultured PBMCs, taken from culture after CMV antigen stimulation. CDR3 amino acids: CASLRGAETQYF. In DNA, the CDR3 is TGTGCCAGCTTGAGGGGGGCAGAGACCCAGTACTTC.